These 17 T cell receptor beta chains originate from one sample sequenced in a study of long-term antiretroviral therapy in people with HIV. Survey-level resolution applied to immunoSEQ assay v3.0. Libraries were prepared by immunoSEQ multiplex PCR; TCRdb keeps only in-frame clonotypes and omits some of them. Of tens of thousands of clones detected, around nine tenths appear once; the ten largest clones hold under 8.5%. The sequencing used unsorted PBMCs, collected 0.6 years after starting antiretroviral therapy. The receptor set was obtained from a man in his 60s with HIV.

This clone was observed a handful of times. The chain employs TRBV13 and TRBJ1-2, with a possible D match to TRBD1 (5 bases). V lost 6 bases to trimming and J lost 8 bases, with 13 bases between them. This CDR3 has 12 amino acids. Germline assignment: CDR1 PRHDT and CDR2 FYEKMQ (reference sequence). The CDR3 DNA reads as TGTGCCAGCAGTCGTGGGGCTATCGGCTACACCTTC. Translating it yields CASSRGAIGYTF.

This chain uses TRBV5-1 with TRBJ2-7; tentatively, D is TRBD1 (6 bases). The CDR3 sequence is 12 residues long. The V end was cut by 4 bases, the J end by 3 bases, with 8 bases between. Germline V gene lookup returns CDR1 SGHRS and CDR2 YFSETQ. The CDR3 region is CASSQDSYEQYF. CDR3 coding DNA: TGCGCCAGCAGCCAGGACAGCTACGAGCAGTACTTC.

This rearrangement joins TRBV18 to TRBJ1-5; TRBD1 agrees at 8 bases. CDR1 KGHSH and CDR2 LQKENI come from the germline V gene. J lost 5 bases, V lost 0 bases, and 6 bases had no gene match. The CDR3 is 16 residues long. CDR3 sequence (DNA): TGTGCCAGCTCACCACCGGGGAAACAGGGGGATCAGCCCCAGCATTTT. Its protein is CASSPPGKQGDQPQHF.

V and J are TRBV6-1 and TRBJ2-5, with TRBD2 identical over 9 bases. The germline V gene has CDR1 MNHNS and CDR2 SASEGT. CDR3 length: 14 residues. Unmatched junction bases numbered 8, after V lost 6 bases and J lost 6 bases. Here the CDR3 DNA reads TGTGCCAGCAGGGGTCTAGCGGGAACTCAGACCCAGTACTTC. It is translated as CASRGLAGTQTQYF.

The V and J genes are TRBV29-1 and TRBJ2-7; 11 bases are shared with TRBD2. V lost 5 bases, J lost 1 base, and 7 bases stayed unmatched. Germline V gives CDR1 SQVTM, CDR2 ANQGSEA. This CDR3 region has 15 residues. This chain's CDR3 is CSVSKRLAGSYEQYF. In DNA, the CDR3 is TGCAGCGTTTCAAAGCGACTAGCGGGATCCTACGAGCAGTACTTC.

There are a few counts of this clone. The V call is TRBV4-1, the J call TRBJ2-7, with TRBD2 as a possible D gene (5 bases). V gave up 3 bases and J gave up 2 bases, with 14 bases separating them. CDR3 length: 15 amino acids. Germline V gene sequence: CDR1 MGHRA, CDR2 YSYEKL. The CDR3 region is CASSQHAAEAYEQYF. The CDR3 bases are TGCGCCAGCAGCCAGCACGCGGCGGAGGCCTACGAGCAGTACTTC.

The rearrangement uses TRBV7-2 and TRBJ2-1; no clear D gene. The CDR3 contains 15 residues. The V end was cut by 1 base, the J end by 0 bases, with 7 bases between. CDR1 and CDR2 (germline): SGHTA, FQGNSA. The CDR3 region is CASSLELSSYNEQFF. The CDR3 DNA sequence: TGTGCCAGCAGCTTAGAGCTGAGCTCCTACAATGAGCAGTTCTTC.

The chain employs TRBV2 and TRBJ2-1, with D possibly being TRBD2 (6 bases). V lost 3 bases and J lost 4, with 10 bases in between. Germline-derived CDR1 and CDR2 are SNHLY and FYNNEI. CDR3 length: 14 residues. In nucleotides, the CDR3 is TGTGCCAGCAGTGATCTAGCGCGATACAATGAGCAGTTCTTC. As protein: CASSDLARYNEQFF.

In its sample, this clone was seen a few times. The rearrangement links TRBV10-2 to TRBJ2-7; a weak D match, TRBD1 (5 bases). The CDR3 covers 14 residues. Trimming took off 8 bases at V and 3 bases at J, with 17 bases between the two ends. Germline-derived CDR1 and CDR2 are WSHSY and SAAADI. CDR3 loop: CASAHAGNSYEQYF. CDR3 DNA sequence: TGCGCCAGCGCCCACGCAGGGAATAGCTACGAGCAGTACTTC.

The chain joins TRBV18 to TRBJ2-2; D is ambiguous. Trimming took off 3 bases at V and 0 bases at J, with 2 bases between the two ends. The CDR3 sequence is 13 residues long. The germline V gene encodes CDR1 KGHSH and CDR2 LQKENI. The CDR3 reads CASSPPNTGELFF. In nucleotides, the CDR3 is TGTGCCAGCTCACCTCCGAACACCGGGGAGCTGTTTTTT.

This clone came up once. CDR3 residues: CASSTWGDGNTEAFF. As DNA, the CDR3 is TGTGCCAGCAGCACCTGGGGAGACGGGAACACTGAAGCTTTCTTT. The chain links TRBV9 to TRBJ1-1; D ambiguous. The CDR3 totals 15 residues. V lost 4 bases and J lost 1, with 14 bases in between. Germline lookup yields CDR1 SGDLS and CDR2 YYNGEE.

The gene calls are TRBV29-1 and TRBJ2-5; D possibly corresponds to TRBD2 (6 bases). The germline V gene encodes CDR1 SQVTM and CDR2 ANQGSEA. The CDR3 runs 13 residues. V lost 8 bases and J 1 base, leaving 14 bases between the germline ends. The CDR3 region is CSSWGSGQETQYF. Here the CDR3 DNA reads TGCAGCTCCTGGGGTAGCGGCCAAGAGACCCAGTACTTC.

CDR3 in amino acids: CAWSPGLAGRETQYF. The CDR3 region has the DNA TGTGCCTGGAGCCCGGGACTAGCGGGAAGAGAGACCCAGTACTTC. The gene calls are TRBV30 and TRBJ2-5; TRBD2 matches 13 bases. The V gene's germline CDR1 is GTSNPN and CDR2 SVGIG (reference sequence). Trimming cost V 3 bases and J 4 bases; bases outside gene matches: 5. CDR3 size: 15 residues.

This clone has only one observation. The chain combines TRBV27 with TRBJ1-6; 8 positions agree with TRBD1. The CDR3 loop spans 17 amino acids. Germline values: CDR1 MNHEY, CDR2 SMNVEV (reference sequence). Trimming cost V 6 bases and J 5 bases; bases outside gene matches: 12. The CDR3 reads CASSLVYPTGDNSPLHF. The CDR3 nucleotides read TGTGCCAGCAGCTTAGTATATCCGACAGGGGATAATTCACCCCTCCACTTT.

This clone appeared once. V is TRBV7-2 and J is TRBJ1-3; no clear D gene. Germline V gene sequence: CDR1 SGHTA, CDR2 FQGNSA. V lost 1 base and J 8 bases, leaving 12 bases between the germline ends. This CDR3 spans 14 amino acids. This CDR3 is CASSLGLEVDTIYF. The CDR3 bases are TGTGCCAGCAGCTTAGGACTCGAAGTGGACACCATATATTTT. The variable domain in full, completed from reference TRBV7-2 and TRBJ1-3, reads GAGVSQSPSNKVTEKGKDVELRCDPISGHTALYWYRQSLGQGLEFLIYFQGNSAPDKSGLPSDRFSAERTGGSVSTLTIQRTQQEDSAVYLCASSLGLEVDTIYFGEGSWLTVV.

V and J are TRBV4-3 and TRBJ1-1; 7 bases are a match to TRBD1. CDR3 size: 14 residues. Germline CDR1 LGHNA, CDR2 YSLEER. V shed 4 bases and J 8 bases; nucleotides not matched to a gene: 10. The CDR3 nucleotides are TGCGCCAGCAGCCGGGCCGGGACAGAGAAGGAAGCTTTCTTT. It specifies CASSRAGTEKEAFF.

The genes are TRBV11-2 and TRBJ1-1; weak D call: TRBD1 (6 bases). Germline lookup yields CDR1 SGHAT and CDR2 FQNNGV. The CDR3 runs to 16 residues. V lost 5 bases, J lost 2 bases, and 18 bases lay in between. The CDR3 DNA follows: TGTGCCAGCAGCCGGAGGGGGGGAGGGGTTAACACTGAAGCTTTCTTT. Protein product: CASSRRGGGVNTEAFF.